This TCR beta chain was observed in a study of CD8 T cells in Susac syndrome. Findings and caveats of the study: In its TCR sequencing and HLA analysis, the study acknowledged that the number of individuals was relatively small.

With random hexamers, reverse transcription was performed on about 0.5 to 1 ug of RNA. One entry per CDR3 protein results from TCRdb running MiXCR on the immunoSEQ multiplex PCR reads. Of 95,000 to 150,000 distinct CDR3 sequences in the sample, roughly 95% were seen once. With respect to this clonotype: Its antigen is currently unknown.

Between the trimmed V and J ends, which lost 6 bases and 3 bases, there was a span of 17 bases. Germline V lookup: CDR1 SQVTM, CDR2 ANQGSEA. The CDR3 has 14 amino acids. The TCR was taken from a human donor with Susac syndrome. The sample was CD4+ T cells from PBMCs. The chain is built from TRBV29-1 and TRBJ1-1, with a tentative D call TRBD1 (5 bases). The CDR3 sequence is CSVTTGTADTEAFF. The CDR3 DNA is TGCAGCGTGACTACCGGGACGGCGGACACTGAAGCTTTCTTT.